This TCR beta chain was found in a study of cytomegalovirus exposure and HLA in healthy donors. This clone has just one count. The table came from immunoSEQ multiplex PCR; TCRdb's copy has only in-frame clones and leaves some out. The sample yields 150,000 to 200,000 clones, roughly 88% seen once. The ends were cut back, 1 base at V and 0 bases at J, with 7 bases in the middle. This CDR3 spans 15 amino acids. Germline V gene sequence: CDR1 SGHVS, CDR2 FNYEAQ. The rearrangement joins TRBV7-6 to TRBJ1-3; D call uncertain. This receptor was identified in a woman aged 18 to 35 in good health and CMV-seronegative. Sequenced: PBMCs. The CDR3 is CASSLGVDSGNTIYF. The CDR3 DNA sequence: TGTGCCAGCAGCTTAGGCGTAGACTCTGGAAACACCATATATTTT.